The 2 T cell receptor beta chains below all came from one sample that was sequenced in a study of cytomegalovirus exposure and HLA in healthy donors. Sequenced by immunoSEQ multiplex PCR; TCRdb stores in-frame clones only, minus some. This table has 150,000 to 200,000 clones, 85% to 90% appearing once. The sequencing sample was made of PBMCs. The source of these receptors is a woman between 25 and 40 years old in good health and CMV-seronegative.

The J gene is TRBJ1-5, the V gene TRBV25-1; D perhaps matches TRBD1 (5 bases). Trimming removed 1 base from V and 2 bases from J, with 9 bases in between. This CDR3 region has 15 residues. Germline CDR1 MGHDK, CDR2 SYGVNS. CDR3 bases: TGTGCCAGCAGTGAATCAGGGATCGGCAATCAGCCCCAGCATTTT. This sequence encodes CASSESGIGNQPQHF.

V is TRBV27 and J is TRBJ2-5; D gene ambiguous. Germline V gives CDR1 MNHEY, CDR2 SMNVEV (reference sequence). There are 12 residues in the CDR3. Trimming took 6 bases from V and 2 from J, leaving 7 bases between them. The CDR3: CASRQRQETQYF. The DNA of the CDR3 is TGTGCCAGCAGGCAGAGACAAGAGACCCAGTACTTC.